This T cell receptor (beta chain) was recovered during a study of cytomegalovirus exposure and HLA in healthy donors. The PCR made use of 60 Vbeta and 13 Jbeta primers. The method was immunoSEQ multiplex PCR; TCRdb's version includes in-frame clones alone and lacks a portion of them. The profile covers some 120,000 clones, with roughly two thirds appearing a single time and around 1.6% taken by the ten largest. Germline V gene data show CDR1 as MNHNS and CDR2 as SASEGT. The CDR3 loop spans 15 amino acids. Note on this clone: At one end the junction does not follow the germline gene, possibly because of a read error.

The source is a man between 25 and 39 years old in good health and CMV-seropositive. Sequenced sample: PBMCs. The chain uses TRBV6-1 and TRBJ2-3, with TRBD1 as a possible D gene (5 bases). CDR3 loop: CANSEVLGPTDTQYF. The CDR3 nucleotides read TGTGCCAACAGTGAAGTGTTGGGGCCAACAGATACGCAGTATTTT.